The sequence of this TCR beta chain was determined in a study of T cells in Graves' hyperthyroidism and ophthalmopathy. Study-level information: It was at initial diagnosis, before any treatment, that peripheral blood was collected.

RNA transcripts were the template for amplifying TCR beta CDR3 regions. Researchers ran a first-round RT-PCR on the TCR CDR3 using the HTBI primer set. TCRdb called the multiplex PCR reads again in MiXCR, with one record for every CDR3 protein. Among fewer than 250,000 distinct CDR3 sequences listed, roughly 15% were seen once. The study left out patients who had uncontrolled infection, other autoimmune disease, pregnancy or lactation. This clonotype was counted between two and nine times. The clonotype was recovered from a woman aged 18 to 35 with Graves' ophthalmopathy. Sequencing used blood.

The DNA for the CDR3 is TGTGCCAGCAGCCAAGTCTTCTTACATCGGGACTCACCCCTCCACTTT. It encodes CASSQVFLHRDSPLHF. The chain has TRBV4-2 and TRBJ1-6; TRBD1 might be the D (5 bases). Per germline, CDR1 LGHNA and CDR2 YNFKEQ. The CDR3 extends over 16 amino acids. With 1 base removed from V and 10 bases from J, the gap between germline ends came to 17 bases.